The subject of this entry is one TCR beta chain. Germline lookup yields CDR1 KGHSH and CDR2 LQKENI. This CDR3 is 16 amino acids long. The V gene lost 3 bases and the J gene lost 0 bases, with 15 bases spanning the gap. This specimen comes from a study of shared clonotypes between healthy human individuals. The table came from immunoSEQ multiplex PCR; TCRdb's copy has only in-frame clones and leaves some out. The table records approximately 710,000 clones, about 90% of them present only once. Sequenced material: memory CD8+ T cells from PBMCs. The subset was: CD45RO+ cells pooled with CCR7-negative TemRA cells. This receptor was taken from a man between 18 and 29 years old in good health. Some clones in this sample may be carry-over from other donors' samples. The J gene is TRBJ2-7, the V gene TRBV18, with D possibly matching TRBD1 (6 bases). CDR3 sequence (DNA): TGTGCCAGCTCACCCTATTCCGACAGGCCCTCCTACGAGCAGTACTTC. It is translated as CASSPYSDRPSYEQYF.